The TCR beta chain under discussion was sequenced for a study of blood T cell repertoires in COVID-19 (dated by TCRdb to the early 2020s). As for the study more broadly: Collaborator samples came from the United States, Italy and Spain and covered acute and convalescent phases of COVID-19. The prospective study material was composed of cDNA or gDNA derived from T cells, B-cell-depleted T cells, or PBMCs. The dataset comprised deeply sampled blood TCRbeta repertoires from subjects exposed to, actively infected with, or recovered from COVID-19. The repertoires were made available in a free public database intended to serve as a resource for research on the immune response to SARS-CoV-2. The samples were drawn from two sources: the first 160 participants of the ongoing ImmuneRACE study, and 1,000 to 1,500 subjects contributed by 6 global collaborators. Nearly every sample came with metadata listing a de-identified subject ID, COVID-19 status, age in years and sex. Where HLA class I and class II types were available, the types were taken from metadata supplied by the sample provider, not from assay-based typing.

TCRbeta CDR3 regions were amplified from genomic DNA using the immunoSEQ Assay, a bias-controlled multiplex PCR. The authors' analysis ran thus. The number of nucleated cells in each sample was estimated by amplification of reference gene primers within the assay. Sequence reads were collapsed and filtered to measure the absolute abundance of every unique TCRbeta CDR3 rearrangement. For each sample, productive Simpson clonality was calculated as the square root of Simpson's diversity index over productive rearrangements. TCRdb mirrors the immuneACCESS table, restricted to in-frame sequences. Some clones are absent from its copies; in checked studies, under half trace to an unresolved V gene, and the reason for the others is unknown. V and J calls plus clone size are reproduced from that table; the DNA served to infer D and trimming. This sample holds around 150,000 clones; 70% to 90% were observed only once. Roughly 3% of the sample is in the top ten clones.

Remarks on this clone: No antigen is known for it. No clone much larger than this one lies a single base away; base qualities are absent.

The paper as a whole reports these results and caveats: The quantity of clinical and demographic metadata differed by source and by participant and was supplied without curation.

Each collaborating institution followed its own protocols to collect whole blood in K2EDTA tubes. For TCRbeta analysis, collaborator samples were shipped as frozen whole blood, as isolated PBMCs, or as DNA extracted from either sample type. CDR1 and CDR2, per the germline V gene (reference sequence), are LNHNV and YYDKDF. The CDR3 goes from the cysteine to the phenylalanine over 14 residues. The CDR3 DNA has 42 bases and is translated from base 1. V ends up 8 bases short and J 5 bases short, with an unmatched junction base count of 11. Sequenced sample: peripheral blood. The rearrangement joined TRBV15 to TRBJ2-5; 7 nucleotides in the junction match TRBD2. The sequence came from a man in his 70s with acute or convalescent COVID-19. The CDR3 region has the sequence CATWSGGSGETQYF. At the DNA level, the sequence is TGTGCCACCTGGTCGGGCGGGAGCGGGGAGACCCAGTACTTC.